A selection of T cell receptor beta chains follows, all from one sample in a study of blood T cells in healthy people across ages. TCRdb reanalysed the 5' RACE reads using MiXCR and keeps one entry per CDR3 protein. The table shows around 870,000 distinct CDR3 sequences, with under 30% occurring only once. The sample was blood. The receptors come from a woman older than 75 in good health. The CDR3 runs from the conserved cysteine through the conserved F or W. A D gene is named only where the DNA matches it firmly. Clone size is stated in some rows and not others, as once, few, many or a class when expanded.

CDR3nt	CDR3aa	d_gene	v_gene	j_gene	abundance
TGTGCCACCAGTGATGGGGGCTATAGCAATCAGCCCCAGCATTTT	CATSDGGYSNQPQHF	-	TRBV24-1	TRBJ1-5	many
TGTGCCAGCAGCTTGGGGATCAGTGGGGCCTACGAGCAGTACTTC	CASSLGISGAYEQYF	-	TRBV7-8	TRBJ2-7	many
TGTGCCAGCAGACGTAGCGGGGGGGCCGATGAGCAGTTCTTC	CASRRSGGADEQFF	TRBD2	TRBV2	TRBJ2-1	many
TGCGCCAGCAGCTTGGTTCCTAGCCTAGCCAAAAACATTCAGTACTTC	CASSLVPSLAKNIQYF	-	TRBV5-1	TRBJ2-4	-
TGTGCCAGCAGCTCCCCGACTAGCGTTTACAATGAGCAGTTCTTC	CASSSPTSVYNEQFF	TRBD2	TRBV7-2	TRBJ2-1	-
TGTGCCAGCAGTTCCCGGACTAGCGGGGGGGCAAACATTCAGTACTTC	CASSSRTSGGANIQYF	TRBD2	TRBV12-3/TRBV12-4	TRBJ2-4	-
TGTGCCAGCAGCTTAGTAGGGACAGCAGGTTCCCAGGTCCAGTACTTC	CASSLVGTAGSQVQYF	TRBD1	TRBV7-2	TRBJ2-5	once
TGCAGCGCCGAGGGGTTGGCAGGGGCCCCTGGTCCCCAGTACTTC	CSAEGLAGAPGPQYF	-	TRBV29-1	TRBJ2-5	many
TGCAGTGCCGACTCCTCTAGCGGGACACAAGAGACCCAGTACTTC	CSADSSSGTQETQYF	TRBD2	TRBV20-1	TRBJ2-5	-
TGCAGTGCTAGAGACGCTTCAGGCGGCTCACCCCTCCACTTT	CSARDASGGSPLHF	-	TRBV20-1	TRBJ1-6	many